The rows below give T cell receptor beta chains drawn from one sample of a study of long-term antiretroviral therapy in people with HIV. Assay: immunoSEQ multiplex PCR; the TCRdb copy retains only in-frame clones and omits some. The sample shows approximately 25,000 clones, about 84% of them seen only once. The sequences come from unsorted PBMCs, collected 0.8 years before starting antiretroviral therapy. These TCRs come from a man aged 18 to 30 with HIV. The CDR3 runs from the conserved cysteine through the conserved F or W. D genes are given only for firm matches. Only part of the rows carry a size: once, few, many, or a class if the clone is expanded.

TRBJ2-7	-	-	TRBV6-5	TGTGCCAGCAGTTACGGGGCCCGCGGGTCGTCCGAGCAGTACTTC	CASSYGARGSSEQYF
TRBJ2-2	-	-	TRBV7-2	TGTGCCAGCAGCTTAGGGGACCCGTTCAACACCGGGGAGCTGTTTTTT	CASSLGDPFNTGELFF
TRBJ1-1	TRBD1	-	TRBV7-8	TGTGCCAGCAGCATCCCGGGACAGGGGATCTCTGAAGCTTTCTTT	CASSIPGQGISEAFF
TRBJ2-7	-	once	TRBV30	TGTGCCTGGAGGGTGAGAAGCTCCTACGAGCAGTACTTC	CAWRVRSSYEQYF
TRBJ1-1	TRBD1	-	TRBV19	TGTGCCAGTACCCAGGGGGCCGGAAGGTACACTGAAGCTTTCTTT	CASTQGAGRYTEAFF
TRBJ2-7	-	few	TRBV6-5	TGTGCCAGCAGTCCCCGGGACGCCTCCTACGAGCAGTACTTC	CASSPRDASYEQYF
TRBJ2-7	TRBD2	-	TRBV4-3	TGCGCCAGCAGCCAATCGGAGACTAGCGGGAGTGCTGAGCAGTACTTC	CASSQSETSGSAEQYF
TRBJ1-2	-	-	TRBV6-1	TGTGCCAGCAGTAATAACAGGGTCGGCTACACCTTC	CASSNNRVGYTF
TRBJ1-5	-	-	TRBV2	TGTGCCAGCAGTCCTGGACAATATAGCAATCAGCCCCAGCATTTT	CASSPGQYSNQPQHF
TRBJ2-2	-	-	TRBV27	TGTGCCAGCAGTCTTAAATTCGGGGAGCTGTTTTTT	CASSLKFGELFF
TRBJ2-5	-	-	TRBV2	TGTGCCAGCAGTGGGGTTACAGGGCCGAAATCAGAGACCCAGTACTTC	CASSGVTGPKSETQYF
TRBJ1-3	-	-	TRBV5-6	TGTGCCAGTAAGGGACCATACTCTGGAAACACCATATATTTT	CASKGPYSGNTIYF
TRBJ1-4	-	-	TRBV9	TGTGCCAGCAGCACCCAGGGAGGTGAAAAACTGTTTTTT	CASSTQGGEKLFF
TRBJ1-1	-	once	TRBV19	TGTGCCAGTAGTCCCCCTATCTGGGGCACTGAAGCTTTCTTT	CASSPPIWGTEAFF
TRBJ2-7	-	-	TRBV13	TGTGCCAGCAGTTTCAAGAGGGCCTACGAGCAGTACTTC	CASSFKRAYEQYF
TRBJ2-3	-	-	TRBV25-1	TGTGCCACCTCCGAAGGAGGGGGCGCGACAGATACGCAGTATTTT	CATSEGGGATDTQYF
TRBJ2-7	TRBD1	-	TRBV30	TGTGCCTGGAGTGCGGGACAGGGAACCGGCGAGCAGTACTTC	CAWSAGQGTGEQYF
TRBJ1-1	-	once	TRBV27	TGTGCCAGCAGTTTAGTCGTAAGGACTGAAGCTTTCTTT	CASSLVVRTEAFF
TRBJ1-3	-	-	TRBV9	TGTGCCAGCAGCGTAGGGCAGTCTGGAAACACCATATATTTT	CASSVGQSGNTIYF
TRBJ2-7	TRBD2	-	TRBV5-4	TGTGCCAGCAGCCTTATGGGAGGGCCTCTCGACGAGCAGTACTTC	CASSLMGGPLDEQYF
TRBJ2-2	-	few	TRBV5-4	TGTGCCAGCAGCCCCACCCTCGGCAGCGGGGAGCTGTTTTTT	CASSPTLGSGELFF
TRBJ1-2	-	-	TRBV9	TGTGCCAGCAGCTCTTACCCGGGCTATGGCTACACCTTC	CASSSYPGYGYTF
TRBJ1-6	-	few	TRBV4-1	TGCGCCAGCAGCCAAGAGACGCCCAATTCACCCCTCCACTTT	CASSQETPNSPLHF
TRBJ1-2	-	-	TRBV5-6	TGTGCCAGCAGCTTGGGAAGAAACTATGGCTACACCTTC	CASSLGRNYGYTF
TRBJ1-1	-	-	TRBV5-1	TGCGCCAGCAGCTTGGGACTTATGAACACTGAAGCTTTCTTT	CASSLGLMNTEAFF
TRBJ1-2	-	once	TRBV4-1	TGCGCCAGCACGGAACTTGTTAGGAGGGGAGATGGGAATGGCTACACCTTC	CASTELVRRGDGNGYTF
TRBJ2-7	-	-	TRBV15	TGTGCCACCAGCAGAGGAAAGGGCGGCTCCTACGAGCAGTACTTC	CATSRGKGGSYEQYF
TRBJ2-2	TRBD2	few	TRBV5-1	TGCGCCAGCAGCTCGACTAGCGGACAGAACACCGGGGAGCTGTTTTTT	CASSSTSGQNTGELFF
TRBJ2-2	TRBD1	-	TRBV19	TGTGCCAGTAGTGTGGACAGGGGGTATATGTCGAACACCGGGGAGCTGTTTTTT	CASSVDRGYMSNTGELFF
TRBJ2-2	TRBD2	few	TRBV4-1	TGCGCCAGCAGTCGAATGGGCGGGAGATCCCCCGGGGAGCTGTTTTTT	CASSRMGGRSPGELFF
TRBJ1-1	-	-	TRBV6-5	TGTGCCATTTGGGGCTCGAACACTGAAGCTTTCTTT	CAIWGSNTEAFF
TRBJ2-7	-	-	TRBV15	TGTGCCACCAGCAGAGATTCACCTTTCGACGAGCAGTACTTC	CATSRDSPFDEQYF
TRBJ1-3	-	-	TRBV2	TGTGCCAGCAGCCGGTTCTCTCTTCCCTCCCCTGGAAACACCATATATTTT	CASSRFSLPSPGNTIYF
TRBJ2-4	TRBD2	-	TRBV7-2	TGTGCCAGCAGCTTAATGCTAGCGGGAGGGACCAAAAACATTCAGTACTTC	CASSLMLAGGTKNIQYF
TRBJ1-2	-	-	TRBV7-2	TGTGCCAGCAGCTTAGACGGACAAAACTATGGCTACACCTTC	CASSLDGQNYGYTF
TRBJ1-2	-	-	TRBV9	TGTGCCAGCAGCCCCGGCACAGATCACTATGGCTACACCTTC	CASSPGTDHYGYTF
TRBJ1-1	-	few	TRBV10-3	TGTGCCATCAGGGTGAACACTGAAGCTTTCTTT	CAIRVNTEAFF
TRBJ1-1	-	once	TRBV4-1	TGCGCCAGCCGAAGGGCAGGGCCTTCGGACACTGAAGCTTTCTTT	CASRRAGPSDTEAFF
TRBJ2-7	-	-	TRBV12-5	TGTGCTAGTGGTTCGCGTGGTGGGGACGAGCAGTACTTC	CASGSRGGDEQYF
TRBJ2-7	-	-	TRBV10-1	TGCGCCACGTCAAGGGGGGGATTCGGCGGGAGCCCCTACGAGCAGTACTTC	CATSRGGFGGSPYEQYF
TRBJ1-5	-	-	TRBV4-1	TGCGCCAGCAGCCAAGATAGCAGGGGACGCATTAGCAATCAGCCCCAGCATTTT	CASSQDSRGRISNQPQHF
TRBJ2-1	-	-	TRBV6-4	TGTGCCAGCAGAGCACTACCGAACTCCTACAATGAGCAGTTCTTC	CASRALPNSYNEQFF
TRBJ2-1	TRBD2	-	TRBV30	TGTGCCTGGAGTGTCGGCGGGGGCAATGAGCAGTTCTTC	CAWSVGGGNEQFF
TRBJ1-2	-	few	TRBV5-1	TGCGCCAGCAGCTTGGTTGAGGGCTACACCTTC	CASSLVEGYTF
TRBJ2-3	TRBD2	once	TRBV4-3	TGCGCCAGCAGCCCTAGCGGGAGGGGGGGGGATACGCAGTATTTT	CASSPSGRGGDTQYF
TRBJ1-2	-	-	TRBV27	TGTGCCAGCAGCCGGACCCAAGGTGGCTACACCTTC	CASSRTQGGYTF
TRBJ2-7	TRBD2	-	TRBV7-3	TGTGCCAGCTCGGGTAGCGGGGGGAAGCAGTACTTC	CASSGSGGKQYF
TRBJ1-2	-	-	TRBV6-5	TGTGCCAGCAGTTACACCTCCAGTTATGGCTACACCTTC	CASSYTSSYGYTF